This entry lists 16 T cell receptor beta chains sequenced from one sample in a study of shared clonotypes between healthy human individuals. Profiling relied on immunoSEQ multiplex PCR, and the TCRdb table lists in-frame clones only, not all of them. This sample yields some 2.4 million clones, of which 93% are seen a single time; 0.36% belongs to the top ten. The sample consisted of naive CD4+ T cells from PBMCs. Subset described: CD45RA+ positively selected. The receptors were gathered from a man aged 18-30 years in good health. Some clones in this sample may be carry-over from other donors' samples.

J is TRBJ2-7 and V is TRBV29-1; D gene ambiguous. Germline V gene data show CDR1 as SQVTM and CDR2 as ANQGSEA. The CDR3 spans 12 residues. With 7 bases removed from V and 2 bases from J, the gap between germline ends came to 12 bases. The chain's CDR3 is CSAGVSAYEQYF. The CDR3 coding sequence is TGCAGCGCTGGGGTGAGCGCCTACGAGCAGTACTTC.

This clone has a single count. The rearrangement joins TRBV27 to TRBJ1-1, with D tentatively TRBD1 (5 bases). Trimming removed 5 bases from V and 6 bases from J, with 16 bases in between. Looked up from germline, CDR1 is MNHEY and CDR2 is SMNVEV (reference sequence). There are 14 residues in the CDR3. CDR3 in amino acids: CASSPGTPAAEAFF. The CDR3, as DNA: TGTGCCAGCAGTCCCGGGACCCCGGCCGCTGAAGCTTTCTTT.

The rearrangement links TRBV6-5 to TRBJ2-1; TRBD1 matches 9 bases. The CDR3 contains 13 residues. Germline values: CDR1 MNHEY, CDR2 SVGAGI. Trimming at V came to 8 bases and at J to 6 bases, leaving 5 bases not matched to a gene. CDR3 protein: CASSRTGVNEQFF. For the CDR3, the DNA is TGTGCCAGCTCCCGGACAGGGGTCAATGAGCAGTTCTTC.

The CDR3 DNA sequence: TGTGCCAGCAGCCCCACCAGCGGGTTGAACACCGGGGAGCTGTTTTTT. Residues: CASSPTSGLNTGELFF. This rearrangement joins TRBV7-3 to TRBJ2-2; D perhaps matches TRBD2 (6 bases). This CDR3 comprises 16 residues. V lost 5 bases and J 1 base, leaving 14 bases between the germline ends. Germline loops: CDR1 SGHTA, CDR2 FQGTGA.

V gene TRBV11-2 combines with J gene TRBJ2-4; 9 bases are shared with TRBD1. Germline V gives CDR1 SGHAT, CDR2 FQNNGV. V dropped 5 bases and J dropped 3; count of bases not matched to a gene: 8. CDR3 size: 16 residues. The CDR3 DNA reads TGTGCCAGCAGCGAACACAGGGGGCTGGTCAAAAACATTCAGTACTTC. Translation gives CASSEHRGLVKNIQYF.

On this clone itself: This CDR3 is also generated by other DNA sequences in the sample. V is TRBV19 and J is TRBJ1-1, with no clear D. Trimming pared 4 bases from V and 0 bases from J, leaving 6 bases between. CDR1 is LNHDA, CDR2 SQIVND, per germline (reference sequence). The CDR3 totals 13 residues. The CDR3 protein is CASSTHMNTEAFF. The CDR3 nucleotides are TGTGCCAGTAGTACCCATATGAACACTGAAGCTTTCTTT.

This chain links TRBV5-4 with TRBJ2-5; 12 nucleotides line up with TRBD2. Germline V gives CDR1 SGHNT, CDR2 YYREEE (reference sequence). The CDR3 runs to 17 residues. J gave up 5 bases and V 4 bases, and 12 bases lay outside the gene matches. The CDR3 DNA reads TGTGCCAGCAGCCCGGGGACTAGCGGGTCTCGGGGGGAGACCCAGTACTTC. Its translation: CASSPGTSGSRGETQYF.

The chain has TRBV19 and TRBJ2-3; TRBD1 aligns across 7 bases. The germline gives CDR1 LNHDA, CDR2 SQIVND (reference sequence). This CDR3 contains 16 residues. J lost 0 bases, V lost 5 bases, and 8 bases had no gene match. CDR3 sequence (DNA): TGTGCCAGTAGTCCCAGACAGGGTTCTAGCACAGATACGCAGTATTTT. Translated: CASSPRQGSSTDTQYF.

The CDR3 bases are TGTGCCAGCAGCCAAAACGTAGCGGGAGGTGCGAACACCGGGGAGCTGTTTTTT. Translated, it gives CASSQNVAGGANTGELFF. This rearrangement joins TRBV4-2 to TRBJ2-2, with 10 bases matching TRBD2. Trimming took 2 bases from V and 0 from J; bases not matched to a gene: 6. The germline gives CDR1 LGHNA, CDR2 YNFKEQ. This CDR3 region has 18 residues.

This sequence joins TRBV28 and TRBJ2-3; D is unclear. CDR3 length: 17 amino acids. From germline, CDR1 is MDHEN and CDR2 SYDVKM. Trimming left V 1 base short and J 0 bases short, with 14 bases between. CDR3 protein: CASSLLLRTDSTDTQYF. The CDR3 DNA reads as TGTGCCAGCAGTTTATTGCTAAGAACAGATAGCACAGATACGCAGTATTTT.

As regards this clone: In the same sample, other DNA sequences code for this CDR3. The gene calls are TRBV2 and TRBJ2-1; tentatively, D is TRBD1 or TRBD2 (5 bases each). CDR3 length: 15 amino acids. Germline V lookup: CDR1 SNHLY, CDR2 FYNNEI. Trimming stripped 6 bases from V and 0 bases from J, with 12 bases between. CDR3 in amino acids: CASSRDASSYNEQFF. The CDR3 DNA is TGTGCCAGCAGCAGGGACGCGTCCTCCTACAATGAGCAGTTCTTC.

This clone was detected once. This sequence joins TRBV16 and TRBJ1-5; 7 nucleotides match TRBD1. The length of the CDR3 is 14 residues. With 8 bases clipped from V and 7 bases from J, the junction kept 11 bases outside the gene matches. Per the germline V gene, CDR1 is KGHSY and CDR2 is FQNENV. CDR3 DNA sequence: TGTGCCAGCGAAAGCACTAACAGGGGACAGCCCCAGCATTTT. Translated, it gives CASESTNRGQPQHF.

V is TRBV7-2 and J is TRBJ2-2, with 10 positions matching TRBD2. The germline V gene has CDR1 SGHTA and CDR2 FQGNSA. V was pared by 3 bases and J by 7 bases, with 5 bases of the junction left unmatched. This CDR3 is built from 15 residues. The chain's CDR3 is CASSFSSGSHGELFF. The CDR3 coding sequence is TGTGCCAGCAGCTTCTCTAGCGGGAGCCACGGGGAGCTGTTTTTT. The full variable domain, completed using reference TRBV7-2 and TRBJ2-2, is GAGVSQSPSNKVTEKGKDVELRCDPISGHTALYWYRQSLGQGLEFLIYFQGNSAPDKSGLPSDRFSAERTGGSVSTLTIQRTQQEDSAVYLCASSFSSGSHGELFFGEGSRLTVL.

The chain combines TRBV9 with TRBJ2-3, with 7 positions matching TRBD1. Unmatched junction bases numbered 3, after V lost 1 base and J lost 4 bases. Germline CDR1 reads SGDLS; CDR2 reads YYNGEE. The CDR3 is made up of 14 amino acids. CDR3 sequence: CASSVRGRADTQYF. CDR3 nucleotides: TGTGCCAGCAGCGTAAGGGGGCGTGCAGATACGCAGTATTTT.

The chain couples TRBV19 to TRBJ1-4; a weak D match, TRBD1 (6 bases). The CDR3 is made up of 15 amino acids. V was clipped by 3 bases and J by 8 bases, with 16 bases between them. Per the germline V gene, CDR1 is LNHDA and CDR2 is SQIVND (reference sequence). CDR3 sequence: CASSIWSTGREKLFF. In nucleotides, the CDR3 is TGTGCCAGTAGTATTTGGTCGACAGGTCGAGAAAAACTGTTTTTT.

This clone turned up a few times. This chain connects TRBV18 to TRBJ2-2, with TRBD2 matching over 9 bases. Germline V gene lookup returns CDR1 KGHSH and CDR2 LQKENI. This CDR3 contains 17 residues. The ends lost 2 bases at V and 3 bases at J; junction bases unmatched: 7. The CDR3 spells CASSPKVTSGYTGELFF. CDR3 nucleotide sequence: TGTGCCAGCTCACCAAAGGTCACTAGCGGGTACACCGGGGAGCTGTTTTTT.